This entry lists 7 T cell receptor beta chains sequenced from one sample in a study of T cell responses to AZD1222 COVID-19 vaccine. The data were produced by immunoSEQ multiplex PCR, yet TCRdb's version contains in-frame clones alone and is incomplete. This sample yields some 200,000 clones, of which around nine tenths are seen a single time; around 3.6% belongs to the top ten. The material was peripheral blood, obtained 28 days after the second dose of the MenACWY control vaccine. Source of these receptors: an adult who received the MenACWY meningococcal vaccine as a control.

The rearrangement links TRBV5-1 to TRBJ2-7, with 7 bases aligning to TRBD2. CDR1 is SGHRS, CDR2 YFSETQ, per germline. V trimming: 0 bases; J trimming: 2 bases; junction bases outside the gene matches: 14. The CDR3 covers 18 residues. The CDR3 loop is CASSLASPGGIKPYEQYF. The CDR3 nucleotides are TGCGCCAGCAGCTTGGCCTCTCCGGGGGGTATCAAACCCTACGAGCAGTACTTC.

The CDR3 region is CASSFSGTSGGNEQFF. CDR3 nucleotides: TGTGCCAGCAGCTTCTCCGGGACTAGCGGTGGTAATGAGCAGTTCTTC. The V and J genes are TRBV9 and TRBJ2-1; 11 positions agree with TRBD2. Per the germline V gene, CDR1 is SGDLS and CDR2 is YYNGEE. The V segment lost 4 bases and the J segment 7 bases; nucleotides outside the gene matches: 10. This CDR3 region has 16 residues.

The chain has TRBV28 and TRBJ2-3; D may correspond to TRBD1 or TRBD2 (5 bases each). The CDR3 is made up of 17 amino acids. Germline V gene sequence: CDR1 MDHEN, CDR2 SYDVKM. V was trimmed by 5 bases and J by 0 bases, leaving 18 bases between them. The CDR3 spells CASSPVPGRVSTDTQYF. The CDR3, as DNA: TGTGCCAGCAGTCCGGTCCCGGGACGGGTTAGCACAGATACGCAGTATTTT.

The V and J genes are TRBV28 and TRBJ1-3, with D possibly TRBD1 on 6 matching bases. V dropped 5 bases and J dropped 4 bases, with 18 bases sitting between them. Germline CDR1 MDHEN, CDR2 SYDVKM. This CDR3 contains 16 residues. CDR3 sequence reads: CASSEGTLSLGNTIYF. In DNA, the CDR3 is TGTGCCAGCAGTGAAGGGACACTCTCATTGGGAAACACCATATATTTT.

This clone was counted between two and nine times. The chain recombines TRBV7-2 with TRBJ2-5, with D perhaps assigned TRBD1 or TRBD2 (5 bases each). Per germline, CDR1 SGHTA and CDR2 FQGNSA. Trimming pared 5 bases from V and 1 base from J, leaving 8 bases between. The CDR3 has 13 amino acids. Here the CDR3 reads CASSKGSQETQYF. CDR3 nucleotides: TGTGCCAGCAGCAAGGGGAGCCAAGAGACCCAGTACTTC. Full variable domain (missing parts from reference TRBV7-2 and TRBJ2-5): GAGVSQSPSNKVTEKGKDVELRCDPISGHTALYWYRQSLGQGLEFLIYFQGNSAPDKSGLPSDRFSAERTGGSVSTLTIQRTQQEDSAVYLCASSKGSQETQYFGPGTRLLVL.

The chain has TRBV28 and TRBJ1-1; no reliable D call. This CDR3 has 14 amino acids. V was trimmed by 6 bases and J by 5 bases, leaving 16 bases between them. Germline-derived CDR1 and CDR2 are MDHEN and SYDVKM. CDR3 bases: TGTGCCAGCAGGGGCGGACGCACCTGGACTGAAGCTTTCTTT. Amino acids: CASRGGRTWTEAFF.

The chain couples TRBV5-6 to TRBJ2-5; weak D call: TRBD1 (6 bases). Germline assignment: CDR1 SGHDT and CDR2 YYEEEE. This CDR3 is built from 16 residues. V was pared by 4 bases and J by 7 bases, with 23 bases between. CDR3 region: CASSRPLWQGIATQYF. The CDR3 DNA reads TGTGCCAGCAGCCGGCCCCTGTGGCAGGGGATAGCGACCCAGTACTTC. Filled out from reference TRBV5-6 and TRBJ2-5, the complete variable domain reads DAGVTQSPTHLIKTRGQQVTLRCSPKSGHDTVSWYQQALGQGPQFIFQYYEEEERQRGNFPDRFSGHQFPNYSSELNVNALLLGDSALYLCASSRPLWQGIATQYFGPGTRLLVL.